This T cell receptor beta chain was recovered during a study of T cell responses to AZD1222 COVID-19 vaccine. General study results and limits: Baseline seropositivity characterized only 5 or 6 AZD1222 recipients. The reported proportion of spike-specific TCRs targeting unmutated variant regions was nearly half.

Trimming cost V 0 bases and J 2 bases, with 6 bases left between them. Looked up from germline, CDR1 is SGDLS and CDR2 is YYNGEE. The CDR3 has 14 residues. Details on this clone: No antigen is known for it.

TCRdb keeps only in-frame clones here, not all; method: immunoSEQ multiplex PCR. Of 130,000 or so clones in the sample, approximately 94% were seen once. This TCR was recovered from an adult in good health. The sequenced sample was peripheral blood, obtained on day 0 of AZD1222 vaccination. V and J are TRBV9 and TRBJ1-3; TRBD1 might be the D (5 bases). The CDR3 nucleotides read TGTGCCAGCAGCGTAGCGGGGGCTGGAAACACCATATATTTT. This gives the protein CASSVAGAGNTIYF.